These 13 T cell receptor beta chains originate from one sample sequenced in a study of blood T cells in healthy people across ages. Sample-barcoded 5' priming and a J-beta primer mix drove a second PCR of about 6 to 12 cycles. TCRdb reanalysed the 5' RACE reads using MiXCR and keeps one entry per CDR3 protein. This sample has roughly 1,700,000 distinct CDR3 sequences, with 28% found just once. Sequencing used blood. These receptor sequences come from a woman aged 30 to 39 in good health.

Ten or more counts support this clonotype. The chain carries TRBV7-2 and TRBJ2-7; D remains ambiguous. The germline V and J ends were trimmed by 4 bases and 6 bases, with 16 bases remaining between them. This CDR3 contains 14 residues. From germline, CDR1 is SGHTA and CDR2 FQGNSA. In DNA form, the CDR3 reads TGTGCCAGCAGCTCCTCTGGCGGCCCCTTCGAGCAGTACTTC. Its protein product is CASSSSGGPFEQYF.

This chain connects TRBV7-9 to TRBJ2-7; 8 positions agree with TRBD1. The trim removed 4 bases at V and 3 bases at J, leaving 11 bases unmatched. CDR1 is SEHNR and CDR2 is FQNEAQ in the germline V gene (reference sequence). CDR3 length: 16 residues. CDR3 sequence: CASSSRPGQVLYEQYF. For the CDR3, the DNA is TGTGCCAGCAGCTCCCGACCGGGACAGGTTCTCTACGAGCAGTACTTC.

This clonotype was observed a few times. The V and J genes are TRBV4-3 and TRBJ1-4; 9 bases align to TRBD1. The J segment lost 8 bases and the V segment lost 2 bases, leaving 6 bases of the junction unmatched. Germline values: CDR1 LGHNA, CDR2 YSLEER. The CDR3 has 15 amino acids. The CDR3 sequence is CASSQRGQGLEKLFF. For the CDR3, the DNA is TGCGCCAGCAGCCAAAGGGGACAGGGCCTCGAAAAACTGTTTTTT.

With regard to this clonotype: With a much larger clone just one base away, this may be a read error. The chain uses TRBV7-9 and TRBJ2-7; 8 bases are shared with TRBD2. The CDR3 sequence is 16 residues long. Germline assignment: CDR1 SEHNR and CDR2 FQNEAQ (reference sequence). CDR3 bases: TGTCCCAGCAGCCTTACGACTAGCGCGAGCTCCTACGAGCAGTACTTC. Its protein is CPSSLTTSASSYEQYF.

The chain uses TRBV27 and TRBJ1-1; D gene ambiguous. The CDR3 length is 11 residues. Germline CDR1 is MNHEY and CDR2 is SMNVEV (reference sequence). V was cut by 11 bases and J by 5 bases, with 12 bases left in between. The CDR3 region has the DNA TGTGCCTGCCGGGTGCGGACTGAAGCTTTCTTT. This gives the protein CACRVRTEAFF.

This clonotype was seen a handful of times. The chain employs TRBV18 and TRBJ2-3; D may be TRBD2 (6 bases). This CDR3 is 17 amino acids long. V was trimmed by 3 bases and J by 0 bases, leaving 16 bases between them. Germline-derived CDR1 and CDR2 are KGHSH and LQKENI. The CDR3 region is CASSPRGSQRSTDTQYF. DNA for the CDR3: TGTGCCAGCTCACCCCGGGGGTCCCAACGTAGCACAGATACGCAGTATTTT.

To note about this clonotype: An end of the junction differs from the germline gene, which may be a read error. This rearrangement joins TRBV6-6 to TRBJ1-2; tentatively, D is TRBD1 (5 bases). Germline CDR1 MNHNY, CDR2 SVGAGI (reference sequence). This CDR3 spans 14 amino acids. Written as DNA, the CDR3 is TGTGCCAGCAGTTACTCGGGGGGTGTCTATGACTACACCTTC. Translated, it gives CASSYSGGVYDYTF.

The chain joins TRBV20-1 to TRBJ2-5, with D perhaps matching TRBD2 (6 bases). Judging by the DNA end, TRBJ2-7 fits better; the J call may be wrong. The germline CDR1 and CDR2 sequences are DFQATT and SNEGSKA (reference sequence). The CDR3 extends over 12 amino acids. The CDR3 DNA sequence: TGCAGTGCTAGAGTTGTCGGGAGCGAGCAGTACTTC. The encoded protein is CSARVVGSEQYF.

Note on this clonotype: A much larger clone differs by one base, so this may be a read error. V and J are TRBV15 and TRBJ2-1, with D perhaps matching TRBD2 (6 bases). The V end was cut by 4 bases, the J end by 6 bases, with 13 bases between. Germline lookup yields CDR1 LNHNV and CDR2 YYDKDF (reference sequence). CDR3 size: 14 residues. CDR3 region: CATSNQGLCNEQFF. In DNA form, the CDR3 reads TGTGCCACCAGCAACCAGGGACTGTGCAATGAGCAGTTCTTC.

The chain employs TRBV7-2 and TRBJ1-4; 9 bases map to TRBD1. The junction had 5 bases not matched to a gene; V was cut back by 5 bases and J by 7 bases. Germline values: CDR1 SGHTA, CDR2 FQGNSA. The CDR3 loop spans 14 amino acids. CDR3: CASSPRDRVEKLFF. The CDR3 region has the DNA TGTGCCAGCAGCCCCCGGGACAGGGTTGAAAAACTGTTTTTT. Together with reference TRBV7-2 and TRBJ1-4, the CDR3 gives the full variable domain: GAGVSQSPSNKVTEKGKDVELRCDPISGHTALYWYRQSLGQGLEFLIYFQGNSAPDKSGLPSDRFSAERTGGSVSTLTIQRTQQEDSAVYLCASSPRDRVEKLFFGSGTQLSVL.

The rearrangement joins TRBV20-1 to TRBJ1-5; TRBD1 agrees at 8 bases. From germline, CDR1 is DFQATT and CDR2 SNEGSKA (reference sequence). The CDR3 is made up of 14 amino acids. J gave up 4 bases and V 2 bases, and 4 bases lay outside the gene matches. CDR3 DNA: TGCAGTGCTAGACAGGGGGCAGGGAATCAGCCCCAGCATTTT. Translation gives CSARQGAGNQPQHF.

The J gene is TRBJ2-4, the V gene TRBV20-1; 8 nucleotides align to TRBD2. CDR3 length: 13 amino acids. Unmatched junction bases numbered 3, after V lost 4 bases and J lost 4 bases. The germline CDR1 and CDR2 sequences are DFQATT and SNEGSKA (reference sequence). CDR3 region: CSANGRGKNIQYF. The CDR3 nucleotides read TGCAGTGCTAACGGGAGGGGGAAAAACATTCAGTACTTC.

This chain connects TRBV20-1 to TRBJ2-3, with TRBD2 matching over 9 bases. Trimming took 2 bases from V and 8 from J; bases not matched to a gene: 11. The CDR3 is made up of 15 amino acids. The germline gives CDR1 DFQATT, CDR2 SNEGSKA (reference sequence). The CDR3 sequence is CSARTSGWTGATQYF. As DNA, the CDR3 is TGCAGTGCTAGAACTAGCGGGTGGACGGGGGCTACGCAGTATTTT.